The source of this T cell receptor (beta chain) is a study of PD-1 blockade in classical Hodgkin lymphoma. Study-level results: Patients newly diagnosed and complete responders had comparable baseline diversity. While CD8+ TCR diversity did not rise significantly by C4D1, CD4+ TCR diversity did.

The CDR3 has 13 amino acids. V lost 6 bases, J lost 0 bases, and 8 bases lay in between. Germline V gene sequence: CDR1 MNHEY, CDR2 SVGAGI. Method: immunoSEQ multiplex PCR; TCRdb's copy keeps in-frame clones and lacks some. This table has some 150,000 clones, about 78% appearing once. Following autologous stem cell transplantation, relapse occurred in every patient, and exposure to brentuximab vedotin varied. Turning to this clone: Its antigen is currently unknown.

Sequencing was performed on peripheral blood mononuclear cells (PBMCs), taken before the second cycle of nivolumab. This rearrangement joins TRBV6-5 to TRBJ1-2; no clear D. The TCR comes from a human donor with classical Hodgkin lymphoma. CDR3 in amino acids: CASRRTSNYGYTF. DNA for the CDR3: TGTGCCAGCAGGAGGACCTCTAACTATGGCTACACCTTC.